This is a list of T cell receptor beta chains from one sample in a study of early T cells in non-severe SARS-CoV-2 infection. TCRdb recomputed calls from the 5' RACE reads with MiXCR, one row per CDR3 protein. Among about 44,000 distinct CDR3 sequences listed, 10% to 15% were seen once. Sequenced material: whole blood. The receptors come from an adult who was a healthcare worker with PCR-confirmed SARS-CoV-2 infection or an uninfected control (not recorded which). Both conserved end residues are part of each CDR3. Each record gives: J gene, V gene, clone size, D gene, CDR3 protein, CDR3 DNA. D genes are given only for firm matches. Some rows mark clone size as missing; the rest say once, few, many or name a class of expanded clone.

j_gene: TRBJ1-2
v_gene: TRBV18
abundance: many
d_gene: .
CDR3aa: CASSSNRDGYTF
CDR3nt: TGTGCCAGCTCATCCAACAGGGATGGCTACACCTTC

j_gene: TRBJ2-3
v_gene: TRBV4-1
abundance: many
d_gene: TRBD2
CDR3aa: CASSLTSGRTDTQYF
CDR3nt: TGCGCCAGCAGCCTAACTAGCGGGAGAACAGATACGCAGTATTTT

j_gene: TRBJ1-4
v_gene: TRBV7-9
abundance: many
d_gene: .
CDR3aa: CASSLDASSNEKLFF
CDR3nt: TGTGCCAGCAGCTTAGATGCCAGCTCTAATGAAAAACTGTTTTTT

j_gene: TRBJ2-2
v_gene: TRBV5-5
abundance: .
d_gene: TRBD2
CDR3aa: CASSLQRGGTGELFF
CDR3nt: TGTGCCAGCAGCTTACAGCGGGGGGGAACCGGGGAGCTGTTTTTT

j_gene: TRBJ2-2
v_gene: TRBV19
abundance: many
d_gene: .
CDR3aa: CASSPSLGYTGELFF
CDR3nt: TGTGCCAGTAGTCCCAGCCTAGGGTACACCGGGGAGCTGTTTTTT

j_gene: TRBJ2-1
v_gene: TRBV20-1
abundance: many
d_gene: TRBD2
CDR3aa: CSARDHLSPGTSGTMKQFF
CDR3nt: TGCAGTGCTAGAGACCACTTATCCCCTGGGACTAGCGGGACAATGAAGCAGTTCTTC

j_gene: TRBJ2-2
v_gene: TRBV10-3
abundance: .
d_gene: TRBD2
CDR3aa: CAIRTGGADGELFF
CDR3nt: TGTGCCATCAGGACCGGGGGGGCGGACGGGGAGCTGTTTTTT

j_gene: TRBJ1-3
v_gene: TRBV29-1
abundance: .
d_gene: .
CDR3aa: CSVDLRGSENTIYF
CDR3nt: TGCAGCGTTGATCTCAGGGGTAGTGAAAACACCATATATTTT

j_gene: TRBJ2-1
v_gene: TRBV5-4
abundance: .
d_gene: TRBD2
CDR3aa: CASSGRGYNEQFF
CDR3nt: TGTGCCAGTAGCGGGAGGGGCTACAATGAGCAGTTCTTC

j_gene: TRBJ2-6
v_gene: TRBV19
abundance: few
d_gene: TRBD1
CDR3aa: CASSLGGQGAPGANVLTF
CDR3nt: TGTGCCAGTAGTCTGGGCGGGCAGGGGGCGCCTGGGGCCAACGTCCTGACTTTC

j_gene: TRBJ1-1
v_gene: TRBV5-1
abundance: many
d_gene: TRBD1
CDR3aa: CASSVTGATEAFF
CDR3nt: TGCGCCAGCAGCGTTACAGGGGCCACTGAAGCTTTCTTT

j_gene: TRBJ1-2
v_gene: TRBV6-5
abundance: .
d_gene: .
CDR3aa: CASRAGSVYGYTF
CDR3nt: TGTGCCAGCAGGGCCGGGTCGGTATATGGCTACACCTTC

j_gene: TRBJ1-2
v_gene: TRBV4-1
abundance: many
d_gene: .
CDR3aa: CASSQKGGQNYGYTF
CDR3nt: TGCGCCAGCAGCCAGAAGGGGGGGCAGAACTATGGCTACACCTTC

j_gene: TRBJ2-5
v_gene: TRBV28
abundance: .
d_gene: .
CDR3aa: CASSLLGRPQETQYF
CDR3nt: TGTGCCAGCAGTTTATTGGGCAGACCCCAAGAGACCCAGTACTTC

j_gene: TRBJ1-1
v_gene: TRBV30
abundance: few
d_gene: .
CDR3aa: CAWSVRGGDTEAFF
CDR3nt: TGTGCCTGGAGTGTACGGGGTGGAGACACTGAAGCTTTCTTT

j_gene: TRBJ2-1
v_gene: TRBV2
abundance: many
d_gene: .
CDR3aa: CASSGWNEQFF
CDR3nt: TGTGCCAGCAGTGGGTGGAATGAGCAGTTCTTC

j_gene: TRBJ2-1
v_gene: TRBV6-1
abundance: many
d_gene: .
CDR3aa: CASSEGPQGDEQFF
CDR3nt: TGTGCCAGCAGTGAAGGGCCCCAGGGAGATGAGCAGTTCTTC

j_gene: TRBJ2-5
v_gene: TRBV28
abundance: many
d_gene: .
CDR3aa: CASSPPPRRETQYF
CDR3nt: TGTGCCAGCAGTCCCCCTCCCAGAAGGGAGACCCAGTACTTC

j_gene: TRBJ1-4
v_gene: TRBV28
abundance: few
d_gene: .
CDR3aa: CASSPPGQGKLFF
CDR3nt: TGTGCCAGCAGTCCTCCGGGACAAGGAAAACTGTTTTTT

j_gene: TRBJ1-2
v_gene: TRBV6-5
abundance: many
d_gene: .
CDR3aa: CASSYNTHLGYTF
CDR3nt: TGTGCCAGCAGTTACAACACGCACCTTGGCTACACCTTC

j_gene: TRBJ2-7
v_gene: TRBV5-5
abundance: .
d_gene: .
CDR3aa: CASSLLDGLYEQYF
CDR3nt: TGTGCCAGCAGCTTACTGGACGGACTCTACGAGCAGTACTTC

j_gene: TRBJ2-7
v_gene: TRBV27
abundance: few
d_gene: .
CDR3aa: CASRTFLRGFYEQYF
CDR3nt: TGTGCCAGCCGTACCTTCCTACGGGGCTTCTACGAGCAGTACTTC

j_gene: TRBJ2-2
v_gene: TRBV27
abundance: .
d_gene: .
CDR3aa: CASSFGEWGELFF
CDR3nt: TGTGCCAGCAGTTTCGGGGAGTGGGGGGAGCTGTTTTTT

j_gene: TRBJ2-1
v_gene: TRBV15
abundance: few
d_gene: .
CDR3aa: CATSREANEQFF
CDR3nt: TGTGCCACCAGCAGAGAGGCCAATGAGCAGTTCTTC

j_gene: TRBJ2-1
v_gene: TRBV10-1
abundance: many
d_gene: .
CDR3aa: CASSVRGPYNEQFF
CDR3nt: TGCGCCAGCAGTGTCCGGGGTCCTTACAATGAGCAGTTCTTC

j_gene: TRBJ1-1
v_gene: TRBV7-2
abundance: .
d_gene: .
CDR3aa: CASRAGSEAFF
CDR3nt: TGTGCCAGCAGGGCAGGGAGTGAAGCTTTCTTT

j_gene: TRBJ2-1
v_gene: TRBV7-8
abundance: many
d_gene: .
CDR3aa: CASSLAPRIPSYNEQFF
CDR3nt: TGTGCCAGCAGCTTAGCCCCCAGGATCCCCTCCTACAATGAGCAGTTCTTC

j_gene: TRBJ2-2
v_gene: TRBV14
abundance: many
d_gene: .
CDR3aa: CAVGSVTGELFF
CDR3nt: TGTGCTGTGGGAAGCGTCACCGGGGAGCTGTTTTTT

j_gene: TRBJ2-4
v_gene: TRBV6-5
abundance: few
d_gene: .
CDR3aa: CASSYRTEENIQYF
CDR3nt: TGTGCCAGCAGTTACAGGACAGAGGAAAACATTCAGTACTTC

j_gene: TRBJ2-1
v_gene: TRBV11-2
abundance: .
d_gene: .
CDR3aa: CASSSLGDEQFF
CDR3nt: TGTGCCAGCAGCTCCCTAGGTGATGAGCAGTTCTTC

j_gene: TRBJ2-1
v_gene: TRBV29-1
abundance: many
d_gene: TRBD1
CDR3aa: CSVEGRGRDEQFF
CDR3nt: TGCAGCGTTGAAGGCAGGGGGCGCGATGAGCAGTTCTTC

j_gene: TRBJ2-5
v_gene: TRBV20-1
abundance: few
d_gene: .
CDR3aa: CSASETQYF
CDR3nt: TGCAGTGCTAGTGAGACCCAGTACTTC

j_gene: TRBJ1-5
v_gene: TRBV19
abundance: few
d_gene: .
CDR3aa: CASSMGTGYQPQHF
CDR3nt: TGTGCCAGTAGTATGGGCACGGGATATCAGCCCCAGCATTTT

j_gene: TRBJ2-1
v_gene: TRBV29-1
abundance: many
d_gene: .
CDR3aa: CSARGGVYNEQFF
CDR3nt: TGCAGCGCCCGTGGCGGGGTTTACAATGAGCAGTTCTTC

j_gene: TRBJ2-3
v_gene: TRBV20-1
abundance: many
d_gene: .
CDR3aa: CSATRSWDTQYF
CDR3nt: TGCAGTGCTACTAGGTCATGGGATACGCAGTATTTT

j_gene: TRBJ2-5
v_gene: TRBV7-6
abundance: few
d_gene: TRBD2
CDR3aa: CASSIGGLAGEETQYF
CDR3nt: TGTGCCAGCAGCATAGGGGGACTAGCGGGAGAAGAGACCCAGTACTTC

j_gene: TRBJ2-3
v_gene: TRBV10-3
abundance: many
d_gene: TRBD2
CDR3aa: CAISVGLADTDTQYF
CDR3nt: TGTGCCATCAGTGTGGGACTAGCAGATACAGATACGCAGTATTTT

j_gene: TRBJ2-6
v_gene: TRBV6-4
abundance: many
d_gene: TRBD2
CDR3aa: CASSGTSGSGANVLTF
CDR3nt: TGTGCCAGCAGTGGGACTAGCGGCTCTGGGGCCAACGTCCTGACTTTC

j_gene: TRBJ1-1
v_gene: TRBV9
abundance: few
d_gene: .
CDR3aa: CASSTGTHTEAFF
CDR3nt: TGTGCCAGCAGCACTGGGACACACACTGAAGCTTTCTTT

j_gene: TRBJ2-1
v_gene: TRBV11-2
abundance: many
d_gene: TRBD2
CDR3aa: CASSLGREYNEQFF
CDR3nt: TGTGCCAGCAGCTTAGGGCGGGAGTACAATGAGCAGTTCTTC

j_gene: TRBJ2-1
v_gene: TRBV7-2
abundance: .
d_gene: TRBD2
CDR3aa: CASSPRLAGDNEQFF
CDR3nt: TGTGCCAGCAGCCCGAGACTAGCGGGGGACAATGAGCAGTTCTTC

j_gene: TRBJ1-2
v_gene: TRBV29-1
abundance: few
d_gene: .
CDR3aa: CSGWQGQGGYTF
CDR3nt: TGCAGCGGGTGGCAGGGGCAGGGAGGCTACACCTTC

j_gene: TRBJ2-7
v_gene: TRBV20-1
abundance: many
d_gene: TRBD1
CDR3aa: CSALSGTGSGEQYF
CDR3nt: TGCAGTGCCCTCTCCGGGACAGGGAGCGGCGAGCAGTACTTC

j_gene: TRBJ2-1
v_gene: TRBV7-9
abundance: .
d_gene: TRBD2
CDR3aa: CASSLEGRSGSSEQFF
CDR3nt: TGTGCCAGCAGCTTAGAAGGACGGAGCGGGAGTTCTGAGCAGTTCTTC

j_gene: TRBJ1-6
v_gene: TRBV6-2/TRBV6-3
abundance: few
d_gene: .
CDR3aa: CASSSASPLHF
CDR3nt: TGTGCCAGCAGTTCTGCCTCACCCCTCCACTTT

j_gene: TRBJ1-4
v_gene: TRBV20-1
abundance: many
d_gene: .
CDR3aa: CSAPLEKLFF
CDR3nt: TGCAGTGCTCCACTGGAAAAACTGTTTTTT

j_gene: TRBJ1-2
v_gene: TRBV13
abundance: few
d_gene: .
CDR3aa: CASSLMWGRYGYTF
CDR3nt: TGTGCCAGCAGCTTAATGTGGGGGAGGTATGGCTACACCTTC

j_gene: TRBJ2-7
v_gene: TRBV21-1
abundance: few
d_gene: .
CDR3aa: CASSSTTGAEQYF
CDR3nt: TGTGCCAGCAGCTCCACTACAGGGGCCGAGCAGTACTTC

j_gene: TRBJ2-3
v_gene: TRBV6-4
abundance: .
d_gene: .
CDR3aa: CASSERITDTQYF
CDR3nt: TGTGCCAGCAGTGAACGCATCACGGATACGCAGTATTTT

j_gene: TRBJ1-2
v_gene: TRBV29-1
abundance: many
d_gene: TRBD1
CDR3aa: CSVDPGGDGYTF
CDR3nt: TGCAGCGTTGATCCAGGGGGGGATGGCTACACCTTC